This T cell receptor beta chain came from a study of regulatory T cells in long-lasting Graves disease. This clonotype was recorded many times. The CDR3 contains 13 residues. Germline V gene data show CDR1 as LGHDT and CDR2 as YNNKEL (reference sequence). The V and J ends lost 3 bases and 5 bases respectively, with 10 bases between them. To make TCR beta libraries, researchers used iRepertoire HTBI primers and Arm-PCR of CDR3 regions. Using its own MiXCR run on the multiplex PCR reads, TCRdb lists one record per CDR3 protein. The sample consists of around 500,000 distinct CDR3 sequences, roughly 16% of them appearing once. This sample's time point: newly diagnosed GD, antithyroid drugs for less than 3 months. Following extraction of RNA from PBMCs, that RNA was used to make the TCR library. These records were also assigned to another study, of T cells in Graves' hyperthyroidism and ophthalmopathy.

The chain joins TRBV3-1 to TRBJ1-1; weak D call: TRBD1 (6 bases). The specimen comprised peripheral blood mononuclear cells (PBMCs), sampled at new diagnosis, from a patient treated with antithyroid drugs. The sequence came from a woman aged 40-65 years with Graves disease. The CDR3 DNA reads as TGTGCCAGCAGCCAGGAGGGGGTGACTGAAGCTTTCTTT. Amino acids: CASSQEGVTEAFF.